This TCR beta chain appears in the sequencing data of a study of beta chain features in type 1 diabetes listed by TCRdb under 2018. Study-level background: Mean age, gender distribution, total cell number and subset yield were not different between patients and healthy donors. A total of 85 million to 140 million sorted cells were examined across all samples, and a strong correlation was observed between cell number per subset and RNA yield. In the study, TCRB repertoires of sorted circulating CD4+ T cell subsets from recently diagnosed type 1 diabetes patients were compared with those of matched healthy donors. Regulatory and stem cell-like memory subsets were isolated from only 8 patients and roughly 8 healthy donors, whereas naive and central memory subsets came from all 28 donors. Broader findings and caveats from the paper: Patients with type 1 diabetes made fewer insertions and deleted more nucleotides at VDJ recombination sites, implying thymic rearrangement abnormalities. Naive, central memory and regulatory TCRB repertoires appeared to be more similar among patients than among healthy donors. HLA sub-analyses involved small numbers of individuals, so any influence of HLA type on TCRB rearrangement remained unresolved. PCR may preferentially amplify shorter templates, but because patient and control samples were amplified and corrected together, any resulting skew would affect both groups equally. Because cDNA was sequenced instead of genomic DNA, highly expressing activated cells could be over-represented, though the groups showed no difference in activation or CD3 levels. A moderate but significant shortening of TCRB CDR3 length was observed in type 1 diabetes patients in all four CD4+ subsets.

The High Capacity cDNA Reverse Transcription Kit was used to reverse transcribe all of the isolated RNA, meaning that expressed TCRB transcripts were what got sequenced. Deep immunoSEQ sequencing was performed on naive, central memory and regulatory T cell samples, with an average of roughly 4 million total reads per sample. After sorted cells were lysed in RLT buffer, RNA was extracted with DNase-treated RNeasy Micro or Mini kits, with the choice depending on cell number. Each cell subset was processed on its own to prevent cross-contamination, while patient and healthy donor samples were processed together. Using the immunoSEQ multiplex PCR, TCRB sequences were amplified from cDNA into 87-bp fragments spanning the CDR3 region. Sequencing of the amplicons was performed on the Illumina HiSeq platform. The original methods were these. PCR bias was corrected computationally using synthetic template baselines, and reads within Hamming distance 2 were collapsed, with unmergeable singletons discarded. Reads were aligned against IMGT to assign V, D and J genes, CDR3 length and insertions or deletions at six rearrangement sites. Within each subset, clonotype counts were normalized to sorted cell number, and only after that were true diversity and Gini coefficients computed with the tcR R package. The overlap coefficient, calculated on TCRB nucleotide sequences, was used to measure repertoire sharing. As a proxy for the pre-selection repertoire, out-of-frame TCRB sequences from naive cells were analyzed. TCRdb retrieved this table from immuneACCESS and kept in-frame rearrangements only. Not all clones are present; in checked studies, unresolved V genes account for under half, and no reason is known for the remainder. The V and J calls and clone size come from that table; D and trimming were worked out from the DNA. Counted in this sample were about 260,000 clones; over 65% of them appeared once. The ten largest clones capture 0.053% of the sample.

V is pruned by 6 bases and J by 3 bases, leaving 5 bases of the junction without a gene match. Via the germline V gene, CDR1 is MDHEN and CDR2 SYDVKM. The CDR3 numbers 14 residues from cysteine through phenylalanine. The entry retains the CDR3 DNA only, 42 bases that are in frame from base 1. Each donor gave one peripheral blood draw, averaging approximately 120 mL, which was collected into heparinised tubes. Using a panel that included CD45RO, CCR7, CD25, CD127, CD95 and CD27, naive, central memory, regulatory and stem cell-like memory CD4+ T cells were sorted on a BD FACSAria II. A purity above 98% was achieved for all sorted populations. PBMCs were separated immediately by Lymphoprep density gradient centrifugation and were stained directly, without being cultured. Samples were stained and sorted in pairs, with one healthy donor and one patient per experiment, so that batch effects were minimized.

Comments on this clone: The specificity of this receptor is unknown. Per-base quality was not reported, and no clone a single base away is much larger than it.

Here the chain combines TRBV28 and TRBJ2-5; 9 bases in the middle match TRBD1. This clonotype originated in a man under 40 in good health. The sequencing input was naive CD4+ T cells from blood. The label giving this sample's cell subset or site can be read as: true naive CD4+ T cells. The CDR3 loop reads CASRLTGGEETQYF. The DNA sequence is TGTGCCAGCAGACTCACAGGGGGCGAAGAGACCCAGTACTTC.